Included here is one T cell receptor (beta chain) sequence, with context. This entry comes from a study of blood T cell repertoires in COVID-19. Study-level background: Spain, Italy and the United States supplied samples that represented acute and convalescent COVID-19.

Adults between about 18 and 89 years of age took part from 20 to 25 US areas. Assignment of participants to cohorts was predicated upon participant-reported clinical history. Authors' analysis steps: How many nucleated cells were present was estimated from reference gene primer amplification. This table comes from immunoSEQ multiplex PCR, and its TCRdb copy is limited to in-frame clones, with some not included. For V, J and clone size, that table is used; D and trimming come from the DNA. The sample shows around 180,000 clones, more than 75% of them seen only once. The length of the CDR3 is 13 residues. V dropped 3 bases and J dropped 5 bases, with 8 bases sitting between them.

The rearrangement links TRBV12-3 or TRBV12-4 to TRBJ1-5; D is unclear. This clonotype originated in a woman aged 50 to 60 with acute COVID-19. Sequencing was performed on PBMCs or T cells enriched from blood (not recorded which). The DNA of the CDR3 is TGTGCCAGCAGTTTGTCGCCGGATCAGCCCCAGCATTTT. Its translation is CASSLSPDQPQHF.